This TCR beta chain emerged from a study of Ad26.COV2.S vaccination and SARS-CoV-2 variants. This clone was observed at least ten times. Treatment reported: roughly 20 received Ad26.COV2.S at low or high dose, single or two shots; roughly five received placebo; per-sample allocation not given. After the first vaccine or placebo injection, samples were drawn on day 63. Only in-frame clones appear in the TCRdb table, and some are missing; sequencing was by immunoSEQ multiplex PCR. The sample lists about 440,000 clones, less than 95% occurring once. The CDR3 runs to 15 residues. Germline V gene data show CDR1 as LGHNA and CDR2 as YSLEER. The V end lost 1 base, the J end lost 8 bases, and 14 bases lay between the germline ends.

The specimen comprised peripheral blood, sampled in a trial of Ad26.COV2.S vaccine versus placebo. This TCR was recovered from a person aged 18 to 59 who received the Ad26.COV2.S COVID-19 vaccine or a placebo. V and J are TRBV4-3 and TRBJ2-2, with D perhaps matching TRBD2 (7 bases). The CDR3 DNA sequence: TGCGCCAGCAGCCAAGTGGGAGGGGGATCAGGGGAGCTGTTTTTT. It translates to CASSQVGGGSGELFF.